This T cell receptor (beta chain) was found in a study of response to subunit inactivated influenza vaccine. General study results and limits: The authors put forward the suggestion that each seasonal influenza vaccination may bring in only a limited number of new T cells.

Of note for this clonotype: No antigen is known for it.

This CDR3 is 15 amino acids long. J lost 4 bases, V lost 5 bases, and 8 bases had no gene match. In germline, CDR1 is MDHEN, CDR2 SYDVKM. In TCRdb, the RT-PCR reads were re-called with MiXCR into one record per CDR3 protein. The sample lists about 780,000 distinct CDR3 sequences; approximately 17% were seen once. The receptor's source is a man in his forties or fifties who received an inactivated influenza vaccine. The chain carries TRBV28 and TRBJ2-5; TRBD2 matches at 9 bases. This sample comprised PBMCs from blood, obtained 5 to 6 days after vaccination. The CDR3: CASSPPGAGGETQYF. CDR3 DNA sequence: TGTGCCAGCAGTCCCCCTGGAGCGGGGGGAGAGACCCAGTACTTC.